The entry below gives a single T cell receptor beta chain sequence along with its context. This CDR3 region has 14 residues. In germline, CDR1 is LNHDA, CDR2 SQIVND (reference sequence). V lost 4 bases, J lost 3 bases, and 2 bases stayed unmatched. The data originate from a study of glioma-infiltrating T cells after dendritic cell vaccination. As for time point: after dendritic cell vaccination, including at tumor progression/relapse. Sequenced by immunoSEQ multiplex PCR; TCRdb stores in-frame clones only, minus some. The table shows around 60,000 clones, with approximately 86% occurring only once. Sequenced material: blood, taken after dendritic cell vaccination. The chain uses TRBV19 and TRBJ2-3; 9 bases line up with TRBD1. This TCR came from a human donor with glioblastoma. The CDR3 region is CASSTTGGTDTQYF. The CDR3 region has the DNA TGTGCCAGTAGTACGACAGGGGGGACAGATACGCAGTATTTT.